Presented here are 27 T cell receptor beta chains from one specimen sequenced in a study of vaccination and CD4 T cells after COVID-19 (dated by TCRdb to the early 2020s). The treatment or condition label for this specimen denotes: approximately nine-day PBMC culture with coronavirus spike peptide pools or control peptides (ViraFEST assay). CD4+ T cells from unexposed donors were collected before the COVID-19 pandemic (2011-2018). No cognate antigen is known for these TCRs. The library was prepared using PCR. Instrument used: Illumina iSeq 100. DNA from cultured CD4+ T cells underwent TCR sequencing with the Oncomine TCR Beta short-read assay at the Johns Hopkins FTIC core. The public reads were quality trimmed at Q25 with fastp and then assembled into clones with MiXCR by TCRdb, keeping productive beta chains. Each CDR3 protein appears once, grouped with its most common genes and DNA. The sample table shows roughly 8,000 distinct CDR3 sequences, and around 40% are seen once. The top ten clones comprise around 14% of the sample.

The sequencing sample was made of CD4+ T cells from blood, cultured in vitro. These receptor sequences come from a human donor in good health.

This chain connects TRBV10-3 to TRBJ2-1; D is possibly TRBD1 (5 bases). The length of the CDR3 is 14 residues. Trimming left V 5 bases short and J 5 bases short, with 13 bases between. Germline CDR1 is ENHRY and CDR2 is SYGVKD. CDR3 nucleotide sequence: TGTGCCATCAGTCCCATTGACAGCGACAATGAGCAGTTCTTC. Translated, it gives CAISPIDSDNEQFF.

This clonotype was seen only a few times. CDR3 nucleotides: TGTGCCAGTAGTCTAAGTGGAACAAATGTCCGTCAGCCCCAGCATTTT. Translation gives CASSLSGTNVRQPQHF. V and J are TRBV19 and TRBJ1-5; D is undetermined. V was clipped by 5 bases and J by 6 bases, with 20 bases between them. CDR3 length equals 16 residues. CDR1 is LNHDA, CDR2 SQIVND, per germline (reference sequence).

V and J are TRBV6-1 and TRBJ2-1; D unresolved. The CDR3 is 13 residues long. Germline CDR1 MNHNS, CDR2 SASEGT. Between the trimmed V and J ends, which lost 6 bases and 6 bases, there was a span of 12 bases. Here the CDR3 reads CASSIRFFNEQFF. In nucleotides, the CDR3 is TGTGCCAGCAGCATCCGATTCTTCAATGAGCAGTTCTTC.

The rearrangement links TRBV4-1 to TRBJ1-3; D possibly corresponds to TRBD1 (6 bases). The CDR3 runs 15 residues. CDR1 and CDR2 (germline): MGHRA, YSYEKL. V lost 0 bases, J lost 3 bases, and 9 bases lay in between. CDR3 residues: CASSQEWGLGNTIYF. The CDR3 region has the DNA TGCGCCAGCAGCCAAGAGTGGGGGCTTGGAAACACCATATATTTT.

DNA for the CDR3: TGTGCCAGCAGGACGGGGGGGAACACCGGGGAGCTGTTTTTT. It codes for CASRTGGNTGELFF. This sequence joins TRBV5-4 and TRBJ2-2, with TRBD2 matching 7 bases. Germline loops: CDR1 SGHNT, CDR2 YYREEE (reference sequence). The CDR3 length is 14 residues. V lost 5 bases to trimming and J lost 1 base; unmatched junction nucleotides: 2. Complete variable domain (other parts from reference TRBV5-4 and TRBJ2-2): ETGVTQSPTHLIKTRGQQVTLRCSSQSGHNTVSWYQQALGQGPQFIFQYYREEENGRGNFPPRFSGLQFPNYSSELNVNALELDDSALYLCASRTGGNTGELFFGEGSRLTVL.

V usage is TRBV20-1 and J usage is TRBJ2-7; 9 bases match TRBD1. The CDR3 is 15 amino acids. CDR1 is DFQATT, CDR2 SNEGSKA, per germline (reference sequence). Trimming removed 1 base from V and 5 bases from J; junction bases left unmatched: 9. CDR3: CSARASTGTGNEQYF. The CDR3 region has the DNA TGCAGTGCTAGAGCTTCTACCGGGACAGGGAACGAGCAGTACTTC.

A remark on this clonotype: Possible read error: a much larger clone is one base away. V gene TRBV7-2 combines with J gene TRBJ1-2; a possible D gene is TRBD1 (5 bases). The ends were cut back, 3 bases at V and 0 bases at J, with 8 bases in the middle. Germline V gene sequence: CDR1 SGHTA, CDR2 FQGNSA. The CDR3 contains 14 residues. Here the CDR3 DNA reads TGTGCCAGCAGCTTGGGGGAGGCTAACTATGGCTACACCTTC. The encoded protein is CASSLGEANYGYTF.

The sample holds a few counts of this clonotype. V usage is TRBV6-4 and J usage is TRBJ2-2; TRBD2 aligns across 13 bases. This CDR3 contains 16 residues. Trimming took 6 bases from V and 2 from J; bases not matched to a gene: 3. Per germline, CDR1 MRHNA and CDR2 SNTAGT. The CDR3 sequence: CASSQGLAGNTGELFF. Written as DNA, the CDR3 is TGTGCCAGCAGCCAGGGACTAGCGGGAAACACCGGGGAGCTGTTTTTT.

The chain is built from TRBV6-2 or TRBV6-3 and TRBJ1-2; D is unclear. The CDR3 totals 17 residues. Germline lookup yields CDR1 MNHEY and CDR2 SVGEGT. The V end lost 2 bases, the J end lost 8 bases, and 24 bases lay between the germline ends. CDR3 nucleotides: TGTGCCAGCAGTTACGATCTCTCGGCCTTGACGACCAGAGGCTACACCTTC. Translated, it gives CASSYDLSALTTRGYTF.

This clonotype was seen more than once but under ten times. DNA of the CDR3: TGTGCCAGCAGCATGGGTGGCGGTTGGACCTTC. Amino acids: CASSMGGGWTF. The chain joins TRBV12-3 or TRBV12-4 to TRBJ1-2; no clear D gene. V was trimmed by 6 bases and J by 14 bases, leaving 16 bases between them. The CDR3 contains 11 residues.

This clonotype is medium-sized in the sample. The chain recombines TRBV20-1 with TRBJ1-6; 7 bases are a match to TRBD1. Germline loops: CDR1 DFQATT, CDR2 SNEGSKA (reference sequence). The V segment lost 3 bases and the J segment 13 bases; nucleotides outside the gene matches: 9. The CDR3 runs to 13 residues. The CDR3 protein is CSASGTVGLPLHF. CDR3 in DNA: TGCAGTGCTAGCGGGACAGTCGGGTTGCCCCTCCACTTT.

By share, this clonotype counts as large. The gene calls are TRBV24-1 and TRBJ2-1; TRBD2 matches at 11 bases. V lost 6 bases and J lost 4; bases outside the gene matches: 1. The CDR3 is made up of 14 amino acids. Germline CDR1 KGHDR, CDR2 SFDVKD. The CDR3 sequence: CATSTSGGYNEQFF. The CDR3 bases are TGTGCCACCAGTACTAGCGGGGGTTACAATGAGCAGTTCTTC.

This chain's CDR3 is CASSFPLGQGTNYGYTF. In DNA, the CDR3 is TGTGCCAGCAGTTTCCCCCTTGGACAGGGGACTAACTATGGCTACACCTTC. The genes are TRBV12-3 or TRBV12-4 and TRBJ1-2; 9 bases are shared with TRBD1. Trimming cost V 3 bases and J 0 bases; bases outside gene matches: 8. The CDR3 is 17 residues long.

The table lists this clonotype with a few counts. This chain uses TRBV19 with TRBJ1-6, with D unclear. CDR3 size: 11 residues. Germline CDR1 is LNHDA and CDR2 is SQIVND (reference sequence). The ends were cut back, 9 bases at V and 7 bases at J, with 7 bases in the middle. CDR3 DNA sequence: TGTGCCAGCAGCGCCAATTCACCCCTCCACTTT. Amino acids: CASSANSPLHF. Looking up the rest from reference TRBV19 and TRBJ1-6 gives the full variable domain: DGGITQSPKYLFRKEGQNVTLSCEQNLNHDAMYWYRQDPGQGLRLIYYSQIVNDFQKGDIAEGYSVSREKKESFPLTVTSAQKNPTAFYLCASSANSPLHFGNGTRLTVT.

V and J are TRBV20-1 and TRBJ1-1, with D possibly matching TRBD1 (5 bases). The CDR3 has 14 residues. The germline V gene encodes CDR1 DFQATT and CDR2 SNEGSKA (reference sequence). V was pared by 1 base and J by 6 bases, with 15 bases between. The CDR3 nucleotides are TGCAGTGCTAGAGCCAGGGCCAGCAAGGCTGAAGCTTTCTTT. Protein sequence: CSARARASKAEAFF.

V usage is TRBV5-4 and J usage is TRBJ2-5; no clear D gene. Germline loops: CDR1 SGHNT, CDR2 YYREEE (reference sequence). The CDR3 length is 13 residues. V was cut by 2 bases and J by 2 bases, with 7 bases left in between. Written as DNA, the CDR3 is TGTGCCAGCAGCTTCGGCGGACAAGAGACCCAGTACTTC. Its translation is CASSFGGQETQYF.

The gene calls are TRBV12-3 or TRBV12-4 and TRBJ1-5, with D possibly TRBD1 on 6 matching bases. The CDR3 is 13 amino acids. Trimming left V 6 bases short and J 7 bases short, with 13 bases between. CDR3 in DNA: TGTGCCAGCAGCCCCACAGGGTCGCAGCCCCAGCATTTT. Its translation: CASSPTGSQPQHF.

In this sample, this clonotype is large. V and J are TRBV10-3 and TRBJ1-1; no firm D call. From germline, CDR1 is ENHRY and CDR2 SYGVKD. Trimming pared 3 bases from V and 1 base from J, leaving 9 bases between. The CDR3 totals 14 residues. CDR3 in DNA: TGTGCCATCAGTGATATATCCCCGAACACTGAAGCTTTCTTT. This translates into CAISDISPNTEAFF.

The count of this clonotype is one. The chain couples TRBV18 to TRBJ1-1, with D perhaps matching TRBD1 (5 bases). Germline values: CDR1 KGHSH, CDR2 LQKENI. This CDR3 has 15 amino acids. V was shortened by 6 bases and J by 2 bases, with 16 bases between the two germline ends. The CDR3 bases are TGTGCCAGCTCGCAGTCCGGGACGGTAAACACTGAAGCTTTCTTT. Its translation: CASSQSGTVNTEAFF. The full variable domain, in which reference TRBV18 and TRBJ1-1 provide the parts outside the CDR3, is NAGVMQNPRHLVRRRGQEARLRCSPMKGHSHVYWYRQLPEEGLKFMVYLQKENIIDESGMPKERFSAEFPKEGPSILRIQQVVRGDSAAYFCASSQSGTVNTEAFFGQGTRLTVV.

J is TRBJ2-5 and V is TRBV7-9, with 9 bases matching TRBD2. The germline V gene has CDR1 SEHNR and CDR2 FQNEAQ (reference sequence). J lost 4 bases, V lost 2 bases, and 5 bases had no gene match. The CDR3 is 15 amino acids. Here the CDR3 DNA reads TGTGCCAGCAGCTTACGACTAGCGGTTCGAGAGACCCAGTACTTC. It is translated as CASSLRLAVRETQYF. Filled out from reference TRBV7-9 and TRBJ2-5, the complete variable domain reads DTGVSQNPRHKITKRGQNVTFRCDPISEHNRLYWYRQTLGQGPEFLTYFQNEAQLEKSRLLSDRFSAERPKGSFSTLEIQRTEQGDSAMYLCASSLRLAVRETQYFGPGTRLLVL.

The CDR3 sequence: CASSYSGSYSNQPQHF. Written as DNA, the CDR3 is TGTGCCAGCAGTTACTCTGGCAGCTATAGCAATCAGCCCCAGCATTTT. The chain joins TRBV6-2 or TRBV6-3 to TRBJ1-5; D uncertain. Germline V gene data show CDR1 as MNHEY and CDR2 as SVGEGT. V was clipped by 0 bases and J by 0 bases, with 9 bases between them. The CDR3 contains 16 residues.

The count of this clonotype is one. The chain links TRBV7-2 to TRBJ2-1, with D possibly being TRBD2 (5 bases). V lost 5 bases and J 5 bases, leaving 10 bases between the germline ends. Germline values: CDR1 SGHTA, CDR2 FQGNSA. This CDR3 is built from 13 residues. This CDR3 is CASSPRVNNEQFF. The CDR3 nucleotides read TGTGCCAGCAGCCCGCGGGTAAACAATGAGCAGTTCTTC.

In its sample, this clonotype was seen a few times. The chain employs TRBV11-2 and TRBJ1-6; the match to TRBD1 covers 8 bases. With 3 bases clipped from V and 1 base from J, the junction kept 2 bases outside the gene matches. The CDR3 covers 16 residues. Germline loops: CDR1 SGHAT, CDR2 FQNNGV. The CDR3 here is CASSFRDRSYNSPLHF. CDR3 nucleotide sequence: TGTGCCAGCAGCTTCCGGGACAGGTCCTATAATTCACCCCTCCACTTT.

The chain combines TRBV10-3 with TRBJ2-3; D may correspond to TRBD1 or TRBD2 (6 bases each). CDR3 length: 14 residues. The ends were cut back, 6 bases at V and 3 bases at J, with 13 bases in the middle. CDR1 is ENHRY and CDR2 is SYGVKD in the germline V gene. CDR3 in DNA: TGTGCCATCAGCCGAGGGGGGTTGACAGATACGCAGTATTTT. This translates into CAISRGGLTDTQYF.

This clonotype was detected only a few times. The rearrangement uses TRBV12-3 or TRBV12-4 and TRBJ1-2, with D perhaps matching TRBD1 (6 bases). Trimming stripped 5 bases from V and 4 bases from J, with 11 bases between. The CDR3 runs 13 residues. This CDR3 reads CASSPGQLYGYTF. Here the CDR3 DNA reads TGTGCCAGCAGTCCCGGACAGCTCTATGGCTACACCTTC.

This clonotype turned up a few times. V gene TRBV6-5 combines with J gene TRBJ2-5; D may be TRBD1 (5 bases). Germline V CDR1 and CDR2: MNHEY, SVGAGI. This CDR3 has 14 residues. The V end was cut by 0 bases, the J end by 1 base, with 6 bases between. The CDR3 DNA follows: TGTGCCAGCAGTTACTCGACAGCCCAAGAGACCCAGTACTTC. Translation: CASSYSTAQETQYF.

The chain employs TRBV20-1 and TRBJ1-5, with TRBD1 matching over 8 bases. The germline gives CDR1 DFQATT, CDR2 SNEGSKA (reference sequence). CDR3 length: 13 residues. J was trimmed by 0 bases and V by 5 bases; bases with no gene match: 0. CDR3 bases: TGCAGTGCTCAGGGGGCTAGCAATCAGCCCCAGCATTTT. This translates into CSAQGASNQPQHF.